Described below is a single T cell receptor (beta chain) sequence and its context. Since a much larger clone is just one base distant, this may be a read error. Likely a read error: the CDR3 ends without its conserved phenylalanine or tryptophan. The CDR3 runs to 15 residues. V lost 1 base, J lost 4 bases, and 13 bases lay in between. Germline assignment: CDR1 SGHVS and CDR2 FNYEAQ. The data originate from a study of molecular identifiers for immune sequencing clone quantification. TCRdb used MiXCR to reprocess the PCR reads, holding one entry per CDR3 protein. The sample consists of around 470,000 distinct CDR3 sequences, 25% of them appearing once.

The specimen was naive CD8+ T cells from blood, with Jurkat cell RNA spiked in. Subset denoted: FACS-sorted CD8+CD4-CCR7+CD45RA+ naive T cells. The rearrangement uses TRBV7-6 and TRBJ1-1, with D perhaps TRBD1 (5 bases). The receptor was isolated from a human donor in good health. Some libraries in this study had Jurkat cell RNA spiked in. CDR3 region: CASSLDRQTATEAFL. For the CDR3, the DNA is TGTGCCAGCAGCTTAGATCGACAGACGGCCACTGAAGCTTTCCTT.